The source of this T cell receptor (beta chain) is a study of blood T cell repertoires in COVID-19. Study-level background: Samples taken during acute and convalescent COVID-19 were collected in the United States, Italy and Spain. The analysed material was cDNA or gDNA that came from T cells, B-cell-depleted T cells, or PBMCs.

CDR3 size: 13 residues. The V end was cut by 7 bases, the J end by 4 bases, with 11 bases between. Per the authors' pipeline: Reference gene primer amplification gave nucleated cell count estimates. Generated by immunoSEQ multiplex PCR, the TCRdb table keeps only in-frame clones and is missing some. V, J and clone size reflect that table, while D and trimming were determined from the DNA. Counted here are 250,000 to 350,000 clones, roughly 87% occurring once; the ten biggest clones make up almost 9.5%. The chain links TRBV12-3 or TRBV12-4 to TRBJ1-3; D gene unclear. This clonotype originated in a man younger than 35 with active or convalescent COVID-19. The sample consisted of peripheral blood. The CDR3 nucleotides are TGTGCCAGCAATCCGGGGTCCGGAAACACCATATATTTT. Translated: CASNPGSGNTIYF.